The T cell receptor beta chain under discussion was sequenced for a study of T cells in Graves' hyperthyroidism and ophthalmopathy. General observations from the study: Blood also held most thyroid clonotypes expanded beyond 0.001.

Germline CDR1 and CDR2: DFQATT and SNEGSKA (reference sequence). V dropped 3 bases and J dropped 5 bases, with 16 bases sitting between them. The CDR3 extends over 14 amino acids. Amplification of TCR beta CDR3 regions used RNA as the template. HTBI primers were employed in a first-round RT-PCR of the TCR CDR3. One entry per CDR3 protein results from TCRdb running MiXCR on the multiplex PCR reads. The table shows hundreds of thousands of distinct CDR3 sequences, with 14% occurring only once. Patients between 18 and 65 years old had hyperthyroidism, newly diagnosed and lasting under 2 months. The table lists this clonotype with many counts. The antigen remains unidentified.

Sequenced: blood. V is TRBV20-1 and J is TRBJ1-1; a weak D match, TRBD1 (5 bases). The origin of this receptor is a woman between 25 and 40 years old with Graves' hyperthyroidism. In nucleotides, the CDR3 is TGCAGTGCTAGCCCCAAGGTGGGACGGACTGAAGCTTTCTTT. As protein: CSASPKVGRTEAFF.